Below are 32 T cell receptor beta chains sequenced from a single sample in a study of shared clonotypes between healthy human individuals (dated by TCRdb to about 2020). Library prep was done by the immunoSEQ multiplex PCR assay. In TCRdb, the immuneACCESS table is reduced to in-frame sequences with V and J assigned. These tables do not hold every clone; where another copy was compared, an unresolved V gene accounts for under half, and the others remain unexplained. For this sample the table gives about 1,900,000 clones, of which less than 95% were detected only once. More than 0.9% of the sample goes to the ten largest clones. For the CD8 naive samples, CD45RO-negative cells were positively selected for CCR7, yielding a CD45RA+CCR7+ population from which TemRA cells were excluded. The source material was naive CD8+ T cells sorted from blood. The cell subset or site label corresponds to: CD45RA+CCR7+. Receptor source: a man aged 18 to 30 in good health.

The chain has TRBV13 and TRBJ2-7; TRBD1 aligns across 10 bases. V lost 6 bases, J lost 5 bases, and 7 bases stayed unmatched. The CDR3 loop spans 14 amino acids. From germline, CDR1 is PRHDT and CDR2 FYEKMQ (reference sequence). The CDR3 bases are TGTGCCAGCAGTCAGGGACAGGGGTCCAACGAGCAGTACTTC. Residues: CASSQGQGSNEQYF.

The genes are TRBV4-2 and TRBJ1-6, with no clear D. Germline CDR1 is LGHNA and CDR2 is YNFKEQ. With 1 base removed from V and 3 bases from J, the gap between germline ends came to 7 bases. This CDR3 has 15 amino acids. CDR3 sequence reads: CASSQGGYYNSPLHF. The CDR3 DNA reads TGTGCCAGCAGCCAAGGGGGTTACTATAATTCACCCCTCCACTTT.

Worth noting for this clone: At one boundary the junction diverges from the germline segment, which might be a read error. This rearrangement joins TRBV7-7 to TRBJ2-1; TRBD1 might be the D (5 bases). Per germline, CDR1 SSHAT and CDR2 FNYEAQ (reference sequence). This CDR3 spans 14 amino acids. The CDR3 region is CASSPGPGNNEQFF. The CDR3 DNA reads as TGTGCTAGCAGCCCCGGCCCAGGGAACAATGAGCAGTTCTTC.

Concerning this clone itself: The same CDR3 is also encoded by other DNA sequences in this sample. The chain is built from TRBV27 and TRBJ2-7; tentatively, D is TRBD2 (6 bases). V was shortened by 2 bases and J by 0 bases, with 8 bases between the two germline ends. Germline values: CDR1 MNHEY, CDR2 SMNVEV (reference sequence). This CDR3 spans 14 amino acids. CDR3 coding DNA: TGTGCCAGCAGTTTAGGAGGGAACTCCTACGAGCAGTACTTC. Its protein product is CASSLGGNSYEQYF.

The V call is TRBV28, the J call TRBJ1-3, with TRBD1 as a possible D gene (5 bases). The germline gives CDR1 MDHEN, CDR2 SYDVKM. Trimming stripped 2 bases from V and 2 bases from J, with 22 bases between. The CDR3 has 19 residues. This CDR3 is CASSLPILTDENTGNTIYF. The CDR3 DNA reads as TGTGCCAGCAGTTTACCAATCCTGACAGACGAAAACACTGGAAACACCATATATTTT.

CDR3 region: CASSFLAHQETQYF. In DNA, the CDR3 is TGTGCCAGCAGTTTTTTGGCTCACCAAGAGACCCAGTACTTC. J is TRBJ2-5 and V is TRBV27; no definite D call. Trimming pared 3 bases from V and 0 bases from J, leaving 8 bases between. The V gene's germline CDR1 is MNHEY and CDR2 SMNVEV (reference sequence). CDR3 size: 14 residues.

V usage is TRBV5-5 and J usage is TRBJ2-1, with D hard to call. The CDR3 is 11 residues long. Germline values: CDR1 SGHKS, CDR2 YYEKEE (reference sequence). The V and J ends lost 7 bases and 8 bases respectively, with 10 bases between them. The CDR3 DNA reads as TGTGCCAGCGGAGTTTTGGATGAGCAGTTCTTC. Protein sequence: CASGVLDEQFF.

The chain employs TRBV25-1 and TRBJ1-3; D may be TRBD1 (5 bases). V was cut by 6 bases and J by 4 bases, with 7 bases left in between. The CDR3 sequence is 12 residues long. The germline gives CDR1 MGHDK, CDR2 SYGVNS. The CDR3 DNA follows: TGTGCCAGCAGCCAGGGCGGAAACACCATATATTTT. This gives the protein CASSQGGNTIYF.

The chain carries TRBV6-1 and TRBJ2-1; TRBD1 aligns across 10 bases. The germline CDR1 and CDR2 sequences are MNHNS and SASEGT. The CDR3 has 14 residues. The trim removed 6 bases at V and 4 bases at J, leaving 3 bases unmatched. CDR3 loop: CASRPGQGYNEQFF. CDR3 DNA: TGTGCCAGCAGACCGGGACAGGGGTACAATGAGCAGTTCTTC.

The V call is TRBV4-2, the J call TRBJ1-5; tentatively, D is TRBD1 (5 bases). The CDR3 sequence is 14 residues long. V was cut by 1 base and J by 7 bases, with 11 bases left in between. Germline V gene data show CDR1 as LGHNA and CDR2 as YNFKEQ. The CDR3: CASSQALGEQPQHF. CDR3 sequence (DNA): TGTGCCAGCAGCCAAGCTCTGGGGGAACAGCCCCAGCATTTT.

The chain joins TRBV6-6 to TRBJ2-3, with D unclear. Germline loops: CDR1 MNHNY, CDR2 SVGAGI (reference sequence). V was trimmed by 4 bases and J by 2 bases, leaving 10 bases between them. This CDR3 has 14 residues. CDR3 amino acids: CASSSRVSTDTQYF. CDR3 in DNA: TGTGCCAGCAGTTCTCGGGTCTCCACAGATACGCAGTATTTT.

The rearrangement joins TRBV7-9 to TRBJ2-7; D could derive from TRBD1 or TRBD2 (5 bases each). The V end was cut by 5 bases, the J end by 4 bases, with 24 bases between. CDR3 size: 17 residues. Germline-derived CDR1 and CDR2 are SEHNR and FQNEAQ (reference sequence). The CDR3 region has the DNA TGTGCCAGCAGCCCCCATAGTTCTGGGGGAGTGTTGTACGAGCAGTACTTC. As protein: CASSPHSSGGVLYEQYF.

The chain's CDR3 is CASRFGTGIYGYTF. CDR3 nucleotide sequence: TGTGCCAGCAGATTCGGGACAGGGATATATGGCTACACCTTC. The chain is built from TRBV7-9 and TRBJ1-2; 9 bases agree with TRBD1. Germline loops: CDR1 SEHNR, CDR2 FQNEAQ (reference sequence). The CDR3 has 14 amino acids. V trimming: 6 bases; J trimming: 5 bases; junction bases outside the gene matches: 7.

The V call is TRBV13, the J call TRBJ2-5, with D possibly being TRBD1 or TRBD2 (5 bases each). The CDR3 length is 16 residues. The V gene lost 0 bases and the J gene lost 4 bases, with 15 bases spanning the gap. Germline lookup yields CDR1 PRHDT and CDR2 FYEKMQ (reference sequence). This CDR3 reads CASSLGAGWGRETQYF. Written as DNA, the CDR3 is TGTGCCAGCAGCTTAGGAGCAGGTTGGGGACGAGAGACCCAGTACTTC.

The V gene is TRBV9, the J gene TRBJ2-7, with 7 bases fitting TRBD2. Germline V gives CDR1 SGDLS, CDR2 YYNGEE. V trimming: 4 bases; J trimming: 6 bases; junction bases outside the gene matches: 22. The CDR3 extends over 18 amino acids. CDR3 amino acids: CASSSLINRTRAPIEQYF. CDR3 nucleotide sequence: TGTGCCAGCAGCTCCCTAATAAACAGGACTAGGGCTCCTATCGAGCAGTACTTC.

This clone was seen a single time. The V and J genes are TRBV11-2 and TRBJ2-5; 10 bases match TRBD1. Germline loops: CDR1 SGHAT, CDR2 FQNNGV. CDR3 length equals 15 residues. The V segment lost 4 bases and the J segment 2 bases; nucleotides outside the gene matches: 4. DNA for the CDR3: TGTGCCAGCAGCTCTTTGGACAGGGGGCAAGAGACCCAGTACTTC. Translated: CASSSLDRGQETQYF.

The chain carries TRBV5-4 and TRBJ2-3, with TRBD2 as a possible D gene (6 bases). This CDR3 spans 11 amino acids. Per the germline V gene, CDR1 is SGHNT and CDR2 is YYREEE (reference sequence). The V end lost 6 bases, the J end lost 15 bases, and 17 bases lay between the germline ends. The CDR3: CASTGGGPPYF. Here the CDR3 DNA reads TGTGCCAGCACCGGGGGAGGACCCCCCTATTTT.

In nucleotides, the CDR3 is TGCGCCAGCAGCCAGGGGGACAGCGGAAACACTGAAGCTTTCTTT. It translates to CASSQGDSGNTEAFF. This chain uses TRBV5-1 with TRBJ1-1, with 7 bases matching TRBD1. The J segment lost 2 bases and the V segment lost 4 bases, leaving 8 bases of the junction unmatched. The CDR3 is 15 amino acids. CDR1 and CDR2 from the germline V gene are SGHRS and YFSETQ.

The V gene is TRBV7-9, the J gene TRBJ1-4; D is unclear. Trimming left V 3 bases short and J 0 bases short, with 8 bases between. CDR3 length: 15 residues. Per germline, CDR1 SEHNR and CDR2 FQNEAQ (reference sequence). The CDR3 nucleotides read TGTGCCAGCAGCTTCCCGACTGCAACTAATGAAAAACTGTTTTTT. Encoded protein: CASSFPTATNEKLFF.

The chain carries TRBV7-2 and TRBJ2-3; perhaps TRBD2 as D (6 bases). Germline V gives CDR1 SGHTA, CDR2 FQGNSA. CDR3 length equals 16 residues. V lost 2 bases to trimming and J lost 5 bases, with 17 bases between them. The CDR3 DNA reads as TGTGCCAGCAGCTTAACTTCTAGCGTCTTGCAAGATACGCAGTATTTT. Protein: CASSLTSSVLQDTQYF.

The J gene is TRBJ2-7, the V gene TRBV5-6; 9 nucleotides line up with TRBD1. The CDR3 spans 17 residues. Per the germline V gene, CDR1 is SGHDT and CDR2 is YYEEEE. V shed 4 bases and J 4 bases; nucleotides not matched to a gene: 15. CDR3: CASSVGQAGDREYEQYF. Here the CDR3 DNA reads TGTGCCAGCAGCGTGGGCCAGGCCGGGGACAGGGAGTACGAGCAGTACTTC. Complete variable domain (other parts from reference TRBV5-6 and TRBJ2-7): DAGVTQSPTHLIKTRGQQVTLRCSPKSGHDTVSWYQQALGQGPQFIFQYYEEEERQRGNFPDRFSGHQFPNYSSELNVNALLLGDSALYLCASSVGQAGDREYEQYFGPGTRLTVT.

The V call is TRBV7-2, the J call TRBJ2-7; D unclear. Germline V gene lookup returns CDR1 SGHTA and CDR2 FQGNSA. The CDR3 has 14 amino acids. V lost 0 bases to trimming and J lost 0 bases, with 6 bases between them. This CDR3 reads CASSLAGYSYEQYF. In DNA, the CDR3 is TGTGCCAGCAGCTTAGCGGGGTACTCCTACGAGCAGTACTTC.

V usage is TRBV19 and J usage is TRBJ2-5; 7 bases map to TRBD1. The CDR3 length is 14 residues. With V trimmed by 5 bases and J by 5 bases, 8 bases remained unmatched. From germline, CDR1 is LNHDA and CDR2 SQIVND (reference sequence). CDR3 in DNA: TGTGCCAGTAGTTGGGGGACAGATTTGGAGACCCAGTACTTC. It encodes CASSWGTDLETQYF.

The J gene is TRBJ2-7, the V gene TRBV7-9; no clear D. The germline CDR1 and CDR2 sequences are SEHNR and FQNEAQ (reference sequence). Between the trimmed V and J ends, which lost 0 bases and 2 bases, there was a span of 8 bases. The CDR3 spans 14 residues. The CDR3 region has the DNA TGTGCCAGCAGCTTAGCGCTGCTCACCTACGAGCAGTACTTC. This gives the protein CASSLALLTYEQYF.

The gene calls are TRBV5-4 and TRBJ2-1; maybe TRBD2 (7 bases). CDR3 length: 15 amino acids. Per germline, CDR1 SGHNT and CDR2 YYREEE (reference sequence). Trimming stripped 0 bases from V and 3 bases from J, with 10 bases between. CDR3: CASSLDRDYYNEQFF. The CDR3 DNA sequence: TGTGCCAGCAGCTTGGACAGGGACTACTACAATGAGCAGTTCTTC.

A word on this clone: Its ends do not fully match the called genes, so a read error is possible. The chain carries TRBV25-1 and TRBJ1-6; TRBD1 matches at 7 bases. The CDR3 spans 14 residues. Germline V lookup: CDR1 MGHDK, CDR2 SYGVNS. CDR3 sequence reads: CASSEEQGNSPLHF. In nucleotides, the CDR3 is TGTGCCAGCAGTGAAGAACAGGGGAATTCGCCCCTCCACTTT.

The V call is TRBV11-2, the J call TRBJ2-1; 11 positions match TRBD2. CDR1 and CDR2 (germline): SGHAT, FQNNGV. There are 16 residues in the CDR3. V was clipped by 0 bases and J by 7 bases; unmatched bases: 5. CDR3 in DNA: TGTGCCAGCAGCTTAGAGGGACTAGCGGTAGGGAATGAGCAGTTCTTC. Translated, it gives CASSLEGLAVGNEQFF.

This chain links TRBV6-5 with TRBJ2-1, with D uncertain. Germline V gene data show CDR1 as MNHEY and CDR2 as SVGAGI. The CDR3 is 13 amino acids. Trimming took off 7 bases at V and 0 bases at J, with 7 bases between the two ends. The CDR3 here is CASKQSSYNEQFF. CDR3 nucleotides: TGTGCCAGCAAACAAAGCTCCTACAATGAGCAGTTCTTC.

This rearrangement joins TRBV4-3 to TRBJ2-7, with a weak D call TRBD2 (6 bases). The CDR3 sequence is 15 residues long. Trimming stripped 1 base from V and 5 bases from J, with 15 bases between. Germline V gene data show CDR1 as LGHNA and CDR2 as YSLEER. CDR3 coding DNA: TGCGCCAGCAGCCAAGTGGTAGCGGCGGAGGACGAGCAGTACTTC. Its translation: CASSQVVAAEDEQYF.

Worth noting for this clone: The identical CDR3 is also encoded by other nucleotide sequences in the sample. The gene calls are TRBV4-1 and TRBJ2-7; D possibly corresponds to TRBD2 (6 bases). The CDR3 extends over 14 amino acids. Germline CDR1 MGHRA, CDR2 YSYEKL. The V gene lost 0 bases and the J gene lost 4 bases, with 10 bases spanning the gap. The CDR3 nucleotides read TGCGCCAGCAGCCAAGATTCCGGGGGATACGAGCAGTACTTC. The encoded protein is CASSQDSGGYEQYF.

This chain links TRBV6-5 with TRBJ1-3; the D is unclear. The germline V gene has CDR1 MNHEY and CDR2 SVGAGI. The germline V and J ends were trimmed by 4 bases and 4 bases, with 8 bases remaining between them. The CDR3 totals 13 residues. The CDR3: CASSWEWGNTIYF. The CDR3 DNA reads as TGTGCCAGCAGTTGGGAGTGGGGAAACACCATATATTTT.

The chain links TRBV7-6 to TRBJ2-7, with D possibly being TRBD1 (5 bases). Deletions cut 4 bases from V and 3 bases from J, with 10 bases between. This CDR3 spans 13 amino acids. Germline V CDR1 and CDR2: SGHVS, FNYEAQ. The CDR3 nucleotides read TGTGCCAGCAGCTCCGACAGTATCTACGAGCAGTACTTC. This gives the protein CASSSDSIYEQYF.